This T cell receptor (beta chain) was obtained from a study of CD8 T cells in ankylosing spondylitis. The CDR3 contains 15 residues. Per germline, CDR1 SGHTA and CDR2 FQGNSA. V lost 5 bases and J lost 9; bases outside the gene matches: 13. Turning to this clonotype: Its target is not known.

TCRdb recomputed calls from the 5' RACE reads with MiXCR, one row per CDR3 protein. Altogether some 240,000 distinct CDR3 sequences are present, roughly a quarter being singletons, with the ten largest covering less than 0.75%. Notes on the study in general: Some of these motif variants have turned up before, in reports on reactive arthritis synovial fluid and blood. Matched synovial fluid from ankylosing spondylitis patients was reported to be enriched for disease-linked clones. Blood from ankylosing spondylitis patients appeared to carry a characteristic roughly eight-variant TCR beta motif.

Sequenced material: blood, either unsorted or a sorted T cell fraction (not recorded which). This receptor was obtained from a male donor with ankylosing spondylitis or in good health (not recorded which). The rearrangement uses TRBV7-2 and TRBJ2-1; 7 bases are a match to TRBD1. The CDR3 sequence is CASSTAEGAGGEQFF. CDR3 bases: TGTGCCAGCAGCACGGCAGAGGGGGCTGGGGGTGAGCAGTTCTTC. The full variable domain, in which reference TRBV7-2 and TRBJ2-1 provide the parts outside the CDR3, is GAGVSQSPSNKVTEKGKDVELRCDPISGHTALYWYRQSLGQGLEFLIYFQGNSAPDKSGLPSDRFSAERTGGSVSTLTIQRTQQEDSAVYLCASSTAEGAGGEQFFGPGTRLTVL.